This T cell receptor beta chain was retrieved from a study of identical twins. This clonotype showed up just a few times. Germline V lookup: CDR1 MNHEY, CDR2 SVGEGT. The CDR3 is made up of 18 amino acids. V was shortened by 8 bases and J by 2 bases, with 26 bases between the two germline ends. TCRdb processed the 5' RACE reads anew with MiXCR; each CDR3 protein has one entry. The sample records around 690,000 distinct CDR3 sequences, over 20% being singletons. These data were also filed under a second study, of T cells expressing NK-cell markers.

Input material: PBMCs. The chain links TRBV6-2 or TRBV6-3 to TRBJ2-3; D perhaps matches TRBD2 (6 bases). The source of this sequence is a woman aged 18-29 years in good health. The CDR3 loop is CASSTLPYEGGATDTQYF. The DNA of the CDR3 is TGTGCCAGCTCCACTCTTCCCTACGAGGGAGGTGCCACAGATACGCAGTATTTT.